What follows describes a single TCR beta chain. In the original workflow: Amplified reference gene primers provided the basis for estimating nucleated cell counts. Libraries were prepared by immunoSEQ multiplex PCR; TCRdb keeps only in-frame clonotypes and omits some of them. The V and J calls and clone size come from that table; D and trimming were worked out from the DNA. The sample has tens of thousands of clones; about nine tenths are singletons. J was trimmed by 4 bases and V by 4 bases; bases with no gene match: 10. The CDR3 is 15 amino acids. Per germline, CDR1 SGHRS and CDR2 YFSETQ. The sample comes from a study of blood T cell repertoires in COVID-19. About the study: There were acute and convalescent COVID-19 samples, and they came from the United States, Italy and Spain. PBMCs, B-cell-depleted T cells, or T cells were the source of the cDNA or gDNA that made up the material.

The chain is built from TRBV5-1 and TRBJ2-7; 8 bases line up with TRBD2. Sequencing input: peripheral blood. The receptor was derived from a human donor in a cohort sampled during active COVID-19. The CDR3 DNA sequence: TGCGCCAGCAGCCCGGGACTAGGAGTTGGGTACGAGCAGTACTTC. Translation: CASSPGLGVGYEQYF.